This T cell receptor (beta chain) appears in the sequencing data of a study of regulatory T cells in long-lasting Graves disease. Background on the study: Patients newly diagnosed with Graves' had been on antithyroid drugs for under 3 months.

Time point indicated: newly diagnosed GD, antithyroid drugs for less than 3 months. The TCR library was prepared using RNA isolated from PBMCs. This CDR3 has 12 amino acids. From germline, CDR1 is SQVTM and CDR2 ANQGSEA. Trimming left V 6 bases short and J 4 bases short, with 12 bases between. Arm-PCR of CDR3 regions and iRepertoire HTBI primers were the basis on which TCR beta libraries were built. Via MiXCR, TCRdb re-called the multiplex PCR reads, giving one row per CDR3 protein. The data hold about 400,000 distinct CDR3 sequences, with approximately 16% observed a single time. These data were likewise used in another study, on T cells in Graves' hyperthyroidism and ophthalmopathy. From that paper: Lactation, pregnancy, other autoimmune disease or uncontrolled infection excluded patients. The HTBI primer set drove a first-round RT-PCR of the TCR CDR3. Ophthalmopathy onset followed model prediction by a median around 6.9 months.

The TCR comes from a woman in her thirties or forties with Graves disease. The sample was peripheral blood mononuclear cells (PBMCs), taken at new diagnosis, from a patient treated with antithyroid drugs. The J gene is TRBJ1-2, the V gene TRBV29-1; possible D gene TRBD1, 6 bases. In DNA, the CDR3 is TGCAGCGTGGGGGGGGGCTCCTATGGCTACACCTTC. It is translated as CSVGGGSYGYTF.